This record looks at one TCR beta chain sequence and its context. What it binds is not known. Reverse transcription of roughly 0.5 to 1 ug RNA used random hexamers. The TCR beta CDR3 was amplified by immunoSEQ multiplex PCR across 54 Vbeta, 13 Jbeta. Each CDR3 protein is one row after TCRdb ran MiXCR on the immunoSEQ multiplex PCR reads. The table has about 300,000 distinct CDR3 sequences, more than 75% seen once. These data are taken from a study of CD8 T cells in Susac syndrome. Study-wide results and limits: As the study acknowledged, the number of individuals who were part of its TCR sequencing and HLA analysis was relatively small.

Sequencing of TCR beta drew on CD8+ and CD4+ T cells from blood. The CDR3 sequence is 18 residues long. Germline values: CDR1 MDHEN, CDR2 SYDVKM. V lost 3 bases, J lost 5 bases, and 15 bases stayed unmatched. This TCR was sampled from a human donor with multiple sclerosis. The rearrangement uses TRBV28 and TRBJ2-1; 8 bases fit TRBD2. The sample consisted of CD8+ T cells from PBMCs. This CDR3 is CASSLGRGWREENNEQFF. Written as DNA, the CDR3 is TGTGCCAGCAGTTTGGGGAGGGGTTGGCGGGAGGAAAACAATGAGCAGTTCTTC.